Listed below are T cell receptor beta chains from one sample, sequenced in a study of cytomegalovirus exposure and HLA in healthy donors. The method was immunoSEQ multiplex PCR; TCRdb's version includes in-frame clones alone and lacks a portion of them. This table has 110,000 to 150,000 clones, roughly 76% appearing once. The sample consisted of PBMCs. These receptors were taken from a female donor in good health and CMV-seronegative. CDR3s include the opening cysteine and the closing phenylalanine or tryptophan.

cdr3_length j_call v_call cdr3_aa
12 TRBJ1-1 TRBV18 CASSPGAVGAFF
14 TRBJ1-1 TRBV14 CASSYTQGGTEAFF
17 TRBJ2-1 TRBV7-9 CASSRFDSPGGECEQFF
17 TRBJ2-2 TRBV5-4 CASSLGLLAGVPGELFF
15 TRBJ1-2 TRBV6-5 CASTPDRDPSYGYTF
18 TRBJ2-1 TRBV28 CASSPISSGGTSYNEQFF
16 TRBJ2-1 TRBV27 CASSFLLAGDHNEQFF
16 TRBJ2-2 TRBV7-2 CASSVGTSGVQGELFF
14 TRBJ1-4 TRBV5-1 CASSFNWGHGKLFF
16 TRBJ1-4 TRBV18 CASSTLPKTTNEKLFF
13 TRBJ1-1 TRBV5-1 CASSLEGVTEAFF
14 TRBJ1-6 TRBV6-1 CASRAGTSNSPLHF
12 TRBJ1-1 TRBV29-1 CSVSSHNTEAFF
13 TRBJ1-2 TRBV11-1 CASSRVPNYGYTF
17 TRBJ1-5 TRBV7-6 CASSFPPGQGGSQPQHF
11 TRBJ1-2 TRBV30 CAWGTGRGYTF
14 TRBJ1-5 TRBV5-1 CASSPQGINQPQHF
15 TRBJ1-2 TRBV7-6 CASSSGIIGDYGYTF
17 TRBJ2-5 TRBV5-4 CASSLVGGHFLQETQYF
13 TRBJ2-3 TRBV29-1 CSVEGQGAHTQYF
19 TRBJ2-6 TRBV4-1 CASSQTATEIRTGANVLTF
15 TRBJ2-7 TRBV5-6 CASSEARGRRNEQYF